The clone carrying this T cell receptor (beta chain) was counted only a few times. The antigen remains undetermined. V shed 2 bases, J shed 9 bases, and the junction held 13 bases outside the gene matches. This CDR3 comprises 16 residues. CDR1 and CDR2 (germline): SGHVS, FQNEAQ. The record originates from a study of human T cells and chemical hapten exposure. Study findings and constraints: Sensitizing with DPC caused no change in TCRs above 1 in 1000 frequency.

As to time point: patch test 2, 6 weeks after DPC sensitization. Treatment given: therapeutic diphenylcyclopropenone sensitization with weekly scalp DPC. What the library attached to individual cDNA molecules were unique molecular identifiers. TCRdb recomputed calls from the RACE reads with MiXCR, one row per CDR3 protein. Altogether about 70,000 distinct CDR3 sequences are present, 7.5% to 9.5% being singletons, with the ten largest covering roughly 3.8%. The sequence was obtained from a woman aged 50 to 60 with alopecia areata. Some clones in this sample may be carry-over from other donors' samples. This specimen consisted of whole blood, obtained in connection with sensitization to the hapten diphenylcyclopropenone (DPC). This chain links TRBV7-8 with TRBJ2-1; 7 positions match TRBD2. The CDR3 protein is CASSLNLGGSYGEQFF. In DNA, the CDR3 is TGTGCCAGCAGCTTAAACCTCGGCGGGAGTTACGGTGAGCAGTTCTTC.